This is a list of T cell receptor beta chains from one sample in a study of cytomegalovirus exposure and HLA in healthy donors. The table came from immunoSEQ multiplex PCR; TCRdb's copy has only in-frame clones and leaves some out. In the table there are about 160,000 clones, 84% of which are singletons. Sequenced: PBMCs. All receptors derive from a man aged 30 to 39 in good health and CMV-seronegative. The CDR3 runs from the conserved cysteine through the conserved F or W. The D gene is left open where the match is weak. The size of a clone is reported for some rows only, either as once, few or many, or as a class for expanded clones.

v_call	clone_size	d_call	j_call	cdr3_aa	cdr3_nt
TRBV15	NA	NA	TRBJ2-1	CATRGGLIDNEQFF	TGTGCCACCAGAGGCGGACTTATTGACAATGAGCAGTTCTTC
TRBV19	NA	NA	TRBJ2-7	CASSIGSQGGSYEQYF	TGTGCCAGTAGTATTGGATCACAGGGAGGGTCCTACGAGCAGTACTTC
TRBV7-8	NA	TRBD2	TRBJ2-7	CASSLGTSRTYEQYF	TGTGCCAGCAGCTTAGGGACTAGTCGTACCTACGAGCAGTACTTC
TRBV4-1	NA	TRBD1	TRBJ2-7	CASSHRTGGEQYF	TGCGCCAGCAGCCATCGGACAGGGGGAGAGCAGTACTTC
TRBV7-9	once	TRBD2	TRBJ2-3	CASSHRGGRTDTQYF	TGTGCCAGCAGCCACCGGGGGGGCCGAACAGATACGCAGTATTTT
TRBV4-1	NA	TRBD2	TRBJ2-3	CASSLPGAGDTDTQYF	TGCGCCAGCAGCCTCCCAGGCGCGGGGGACACAGATACGCAGTATTTT
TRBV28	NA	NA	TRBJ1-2	CASSFPSAAPLAPSYGYTF	TGTGCCAGCAGTTTTCCATCGGCAGCGCCCTTAGCCCCTTCCTATGGCTACACCTTC
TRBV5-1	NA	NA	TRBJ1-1	CASSYSGNTEAFF	TGCGCCAGCAGCTACAGTGGGAACACTGAAGCTTTCTTT
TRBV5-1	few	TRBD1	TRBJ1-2	CASSPGTVGYGYTF	TGCGCCAGCAGCCCCGGGACAGTCGGCTATGGCTACACCTTC
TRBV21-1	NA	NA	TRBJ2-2	CASSKLFQAGNTGELFF	TGTGCCAGCAGCAAACTTTTCCAAGCGGGGAACACCGGGGAGCTGTTTTTT
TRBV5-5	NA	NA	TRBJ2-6	CASSTGLLGANVLTF	TGTGCCAGCAGCACGGGACTCTTGGGGGCCAACGTCCTGACTTTC
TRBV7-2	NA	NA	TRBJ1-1	CASSSHATGSGTEAFF	TGTGCCAGCAGCTCGCACGCCACAGGGAGTGGCACTGAAGCTTTCTTT
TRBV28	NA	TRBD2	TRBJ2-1	CASSSGGSRYNEQFF	TGTGCCAGCAGTTCGGGGGGTAGTCGCTACAATGAGCAGTTCTTC